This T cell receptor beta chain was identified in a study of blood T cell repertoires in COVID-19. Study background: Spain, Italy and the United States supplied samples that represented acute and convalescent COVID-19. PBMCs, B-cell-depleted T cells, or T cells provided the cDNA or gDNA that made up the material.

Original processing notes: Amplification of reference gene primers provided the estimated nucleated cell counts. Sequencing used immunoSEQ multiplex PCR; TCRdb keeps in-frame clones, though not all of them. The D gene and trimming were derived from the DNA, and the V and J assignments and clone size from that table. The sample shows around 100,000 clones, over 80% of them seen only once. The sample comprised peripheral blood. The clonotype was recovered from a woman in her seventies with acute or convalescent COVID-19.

The DNA of the CDR3 is TGTGCCAGCAGTCGCGTCAGGCCATCGAACACCGGGGAGCTGTTTTTT. Its translation: CASSRVRPSNTGELFF. This chain links TRBV11-2 with TRBJ2-2; no definite D call. The V gene lost 6 bases and the J gene lost 0 bases, with 14 bases spanning the gap. Per the germline V gene, CDR1 is SGHAT and CDR2 is FQNNGV. CDR3 size: 16 residues.